This T cell receptor (beta chain) appears in the sequencing data of a study of blood T cell repertoires in COVID-19. Unmatched junction bases numbered 13, after V lost 10 bases and J lost 6 bases. Germline CDR1 and CDR2: SNHLY and FYNNEI. This CDR3 comprises 14 residues. Authors' processing steps: Reference gene primer amplification in the assay estimated nucleated cell counts. TCRdb's copy holds only in-frame clones and misses some; the assay was immunoSEQ multiplex PCR. From that table come the V and J calls and clone size; the DNA was used to work out D and trimming. The sample has approximately 180,000 clones; over 75% are singletons.

The rearrangement uses TRBV2 and TRBJ1-1; 8 bases agree with TRBD1. This receptor was obtained from a person aged 65 to 85 with COVID-19, enrolled during active disease. Sequenced material: peripheral blood. This CDR3 is CATARTGIPPEAFF. The CDR3, as DNA: TGTGCCACCGCACGGACAGGGATACCCCCTGAAGCTTTCTTT.